This T cell receptor (beta chain) was captured in a study of graft-versus-host responses after intestinal transplantation. With 4 bases clipped from V and 2 bases from J, the junction kept 6 bases outside the gene matches. The CDR3 contains 15 residues. The germline gives CDR1 MNHNS, CDR2 SASEGT. Stimulators, about 200,000 irradiated and violet-dye-labeled cells, were plated with about 200,000 CFSE-labeled responder cells. Following the reaction, CD3+CD4+ and CD3+CD8+ responders that were proliferating and CFSE-low underwent sorting. General study results and limits: Among recipient marrow samples, GvH clones were found; some appeared first in ileum or blood. Individuals who had graft-donor T cell macrochimerism had allografts that showed high graft-versus-host to host-versus-graft clonal ratios.

The data were produced by immunoSEQ multiplex PCR, yet TCRdb's version contains in-frame clones alone and is incomplete. This table has about 19,000 clones, more than 30% appearing once. Here the sequenced sample was alloreactive CD4+ T cells from a mixed lymphocyte reaction culture, taken before intestinal transplant. Regarding subset: CFSE-low proliferating T cells sorted from roughly six-day pre-transplant mixed lymphocyte reaction (GvH or HvG direction). The sequence came from a human patient who received an intestinal transplant. The chain is built from TRBV6-1 and TRBJ1-2, with TRBD1 identical over 8 bases. The CDR3 loop is CASSVQGARNYGYTF. The DNA for the CDR3 is TGTGCCAGCAGTGTCCAGGGGGCTAGGAACTATGGCTACACCTTC.